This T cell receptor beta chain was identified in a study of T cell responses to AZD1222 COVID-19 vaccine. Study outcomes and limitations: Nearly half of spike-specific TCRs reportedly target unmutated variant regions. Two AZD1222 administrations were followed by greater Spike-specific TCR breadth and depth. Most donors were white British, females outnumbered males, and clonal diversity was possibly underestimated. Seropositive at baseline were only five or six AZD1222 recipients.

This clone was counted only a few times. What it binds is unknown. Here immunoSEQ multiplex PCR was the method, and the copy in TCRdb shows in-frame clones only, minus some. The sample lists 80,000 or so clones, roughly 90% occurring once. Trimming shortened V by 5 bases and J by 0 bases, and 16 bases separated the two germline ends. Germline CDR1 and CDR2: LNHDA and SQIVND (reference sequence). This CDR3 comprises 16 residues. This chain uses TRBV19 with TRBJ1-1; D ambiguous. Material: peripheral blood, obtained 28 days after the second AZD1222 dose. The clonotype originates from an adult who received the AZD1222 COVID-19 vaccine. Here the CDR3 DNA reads TGTGCCAGTAGTCCCCCTGGCGGATTCATGAACACTGAAGCTTTCTTT. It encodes CASSPPGGFMNTEAFF.